The 16 T cell receptor beta chains listed next were all sequenced from one sample in a study of cytomegalovirus exposure and HLA in healthy donors. A multiplex PCR was run with 60 Vbeta primers and 13 Jbeta primers. Produced via immunoSEQ multiplex PCR; TCRdb's table is partial and in-frame only. Here the sample spans 100,000 to 150,000 clones, 75% to 85% being singletons. Sequenced material: PBMCs. These receptors originate from a male donor in good health and CMV-seronegative.

The gene calls are TRBV27 and TRBJ1-4; 8 bases fit TRBD1. Germline values: CDR1 MNHEY, CDR2 SMNVEV (reference sequence). The CDR3 consists of 16 residues. V lost 4 bases and J lost 4; bases outside the gene matches: 8. The DNA of the CDR3 is TGTGCCAGCAGTTCAGCCCGCGACAGGGGTAATGAAAAACTGTTTTTT. This codes for CASSSARDRGNEKLFF.

CDR3 DNA: TGTGCCAGCACCAAACCTGGGGGGGAGGGCAATCAGCCCCAGCATTTT. Protein sequence: CASTKPGGEGNQPQHF. The chain links TRBV6-6 to TRBJ1-5, with D maybe TRBD1 (5 bases). Germline lookup yields CDR1 MNHNY and CDR2 SVGAGI (reference sequence). CDR3 length equals 16 residues. Trimming took 7 bases from V and 2 from J, leaving 18 bases between them.

The genes are TRBV28 and TRBJ1-6; D is perhaps TRBD1 (5 bases). The CDR3 runs to 16 residues. Deletions cut 1 base from V and 4 bases from J, with 11 bases between. The germline gives CDR1 MDHEN, CDR2 SYDVKM. The CDR3 sequence is CASSLYGGAYNSPLHF. As DNA, the CDR3 is TGTGCCAGCAGTTTATATGGAGGGGCGTATAATTCACCCCTCCACTTT.

This clone was counted between two and nine times. This chain joins TRBV28 and TRBJ2-7; TRBD1 matches 8 bases. The V segment lost 5 bases and the J segment 0 bases; nucleotides outside the gene matches: 6. The CDR3 contains 15 residues. Germline lookup yields CDR1 MDHEN and CDR2 SYDVKM. The CDR3 sequence is CASSTGGQASYEQYF. The CDR3 coding sequence is TGTGCCAGCAGTACAGGGGGGCAGGCCTCCTACGAGCAGTACTTC.

This sequence joins TRBV21-1 and TRBJ1-1; the D call in the table, TRBD1, was not verified against the DNA. TRBV21-1 is a pseudogene segment. The CDR3 sequence is 15 residues long. CDR3 nucleotide sequence: TGTGCCAGCAGCAAATCTGGGAACAGGGGGCGGAAAGCTTTCTTT. Amino acid sequence: CASSKSGNRGRKAFF.

The chain has TRBV7-8 and TRBJ2-1, with TRBD2 matching over 10 bases. The CDR3 loop spans 14 amino acids. V dropped 4 bases and J dropped 10; count of bases not matched to a gene: 7. Per germline, CDR1 SGHVS and CDR2 FQNEAQ. The CDR3 region has the DNA TGTGCCAGCAGCTATAGCGGGAGGACTCGAGAGCAGTTCTTC. It yields the protein CASSYSGRTREQFF.

The chain links TRBV12-2 to TRBJ1-6; no check of the table's D call, TRBD1, against the DNA was made. TRBV12-2 is reported as a pseudogene. This CDR3 has 18 amino acids. CDR3 region: CASRPRDRVILPERPLHF. CDR3 sequence (DNA): TGTGCAAGTCGCCCCCGGGACAGGGTGATTCTGCCTGAGAGGCCCCTCCACTTT.

The chain carries TRBV7-8 and TRBJ2-1; 11 positions agree with TRBD2. CDR1 is SGHVS and CDR2 is FQNEAQ in the germline V gene. Trimming removed 6 bases from V and 8 bases from J; junction bases left unmatched: 9. CDR3 length equals 15 residues. The CDR3, as DNA: TGTGCCAGCAGGCTACTAGCGGGAGATTTCGATGAGCAGTTCTTC. Its translation is CASRLLAGDFDEQFF.

The gene calls are TRBV15 and TRBJ1-5, with a weak D call TRBD1 (5 bases). CDR3 length equals 15 residues. V lost 0 bases and J lost 1, with 7 bases in between. CDR1 and CDR2 from the germline V gene are LNHNV and YYDKDF (reference sequence). The CDR3 DNA sequence: TGTGCCACCAGCAGAGATTCAGGGAGCAATCAGCCCCAGCATTTT. It encodes CATSRDSGSNQPQHF.

The DNA for the CDR3 is TGTGCCTGGACCCCCTTTGGGACTCAGAACGGAAACACCATATATTTT. Protein sequence: CAWTPFGTQNGNTIYF. This chain connects TRBV30 to TRBJ1-3, with D perhaps matching TRBD1 (5 bases). The CDR3 loop spans 16 amino acids. V was shortened by 4 bases and J by 4 bases, with 20 bases between the two germline ends. Germline V CDR1 and CDR2: GTSNPN, SVGIG (reference sequence).

V usage is TRBV2 and J usage is TRBJ1-2; 10 nucleotides match TRBD1. Looked up from germline, CDR1 is SNHLY and CDR2 is FYNNEI. Unmatched junction bases numbered 2, after V lost 8 bases and J lost 2 bases. This CDR3 region has 13 residues. The CDR3 reads CASQTGGNYGYTF. The CDR3 DNA sequence: TGTGCCAGCCAGACAGGGGGCAACTATGGCTACACCTTC.

This chain connects TRBV6-1 to TRBJ1-6, with D possibly matching TRBD1 (6 bases). The CDR3 totals 14 residues. Trimming removed 7 bases from V and 7 bases from J, with 14 bases in between. Germline V lookup: CDR1 MNHNS, CDR2 SASEGT. CDR3 in amino acids: CASTMDSSNSPLHF. The CDR3 DNA reads as TGTGCCAGCACCATGGACAGTTCCAATTCACCCCTCCACTTT.

The CDR3 DNA is TGTGCCAGCAGCTTGCCCGGGACAGGGGGGGGTTTGACGTACTTC. Translated, it gives CASSLPGTGGGLTYF. The gene calls are TRBV5-6 and TRBJ2-7; TRBD1 aligns across 11 bases. V lost 1 base, J lost 12 bases, and 12 bases stayed unmatched. Germline V gives CDR1 SGHDT, CDR2 YYEEEE. CDR3 length equals 15 residues.

This clone was seen only a few times. This sequence joins TRBV4-1 and TRBJ2-3; a possible D gene is TRBD2 (6 bases). Germline V gene sequence: CDR1 MGHRA, CDR2 YSYEKL. V was cut by 4 bases and J by 2 bases, with 16 bases left in between. The CDR3 spans 16 residues. The CDR3 DNA reads as TGCGCCAGCAGCCCGCAAGAGGAGCGGGCCACAGATACGCAGTATTTT. This gives the protein CASSPQEERATDTQYF.

The chain carries TRBV5-4 and TRBJ1-2; a weak D match, TRBD1 (5 bases). This CDR3 is 13 amino acids long. Trimming took off 2 bases at V and 3 bases at J, with 8 bases between the two ends. Germline V CDR1 and CDR2: SGHNT, YYREEE (reference sequence). Here the CDR3 DNA reads TGTGCCAGCAGCTTCACAGGATACTATGGCTACACCTTC. This codes for CASSFTGYYGYTF.

The count of this clone is one. The chain joins TRBV15 to TRBJ2-2; 7 bases line up with TRBD2. V dropped 5 bases and J dropped 5; count of bases not matched to a gene: 20. Germline V gives CDR1 LNHNV, CDR2 YYDKDF (reference sequence). This CDR3 is 19 amino acids long. CDR3 in amino acids: CATSGNLLSGTYSTGELFF. In DNA, the CDR3 is TGTGCCACCAGCGGAAACTTACTAAGCGGGACCTACTCAACCGGGGAGCTGTTTTTT. Full variable domain (rest looked up from reference TRBV15 and TRBJ2-2): DAMVIQNPRYQVTQFGKPVTLSCSQTLNHNVMYWYQQKSSQAPKLLFHYYDKDFNNEADTPDNFQSRRPNTSFCFLDIRSPGLGDTAMYLCATSGNLLSGTYSTGELFFGEGSRLTVL.